The sequence of this T cell receptor (beta chain) was determined in a study of post-analysis software for immune sequencing data. Study context: There were relapsing-remitting, secondary progressive and progressive-relapsing multiple sclerosis among the disease courses included.

CDR1 and CDR2 (germline): SQVTM, ANQGSEA. The CDR3 has 13 amino acids. Germline trimming cut 7 bases from V and 0 bases from J; bases unmatched to any gene: 5. cDNA libraries for TCR beta contained unique molecular identifiers. Yield was 450,000 to 650,000 cDNA molecules from roughly 0.93 to 9.6 million T cells. TCRdb passed the PCR reads through MiXCR, listing each CDR3 protein once. Of roughly 400,000 distinct CDR3 sequences in the sample, 39% were seen once. Of note for this clonotype: Its specificity is unknown.

Whole-study findings and limits: Relative to controls, patients had roughly five TRBV segments at higher frequency, with TRBV5-6, TRBV5-1 and TRBV20-1 among these. Same-batch preparations were strongly co-clustered by F measure. Versus controls, multiple sclerosis patients showed significantly lower diversity (normalized Chao1).

Input material: blood. This chain uses TRBV29-1 with TRBJ2-5; TRBD1 matches 7 bases. This receptor was taken from a girl aged 2-10 years with multiple sclerosis. CDR3 in amino acids: CSAMTGNQETQYF. The CDR3 coding sequence is TGCAGCGCTATGACAGGGAACCAAGAGACCCAGTACTTC.